This T cell receptor beta chain came from a study of blood T cell repertoires in COVID-19. Whole-study context: The United States, Italy and Spain provided the acute and convalescent COVID-19 samples.

This CDR3 comprises 15 residues. Germline loops: CDR1 LNHDA, CDR2 SQIVND (reference sequence). V was trimmed by 6 bases and J by 2 bases, leaving 15 bases between them. TCRdb's table, derived via immunoSEQ multiplex PCR, lists solely in-frame clones and lacks some. The sample records under 200,000 clones, around 84% being singletons. This chain connects TRBV19 to TRBJ2-3, with a possible D match to TRBD1 (6 bases). Sample: peripheral blood. This receptor was taken from a man aged 45-60 years with active or convalescent COVID-19. The CDR3 region has the DNA TGTGCCAGTAGGCGGACAGACCTAAACACAGATACGCAGTATTTT. Translated: CASRRTDLNTDTQYF.